These 18 T cell receptor beta chains originate from one sample sequenced in a study of technical replicates of blood from a handful of donors. Assay: immunoSEQ multiplex PCR; the TCRdb copy retains only in-frame clones and omits some. The table shows about 93,000 clones, with approximately 95% occurring only once. The source material was T cells isolated from PBMCs. These receptors all come from a human donor in good health.

V is TRBV29-1 and J is TRBJ2-7; 10 bases map to TRBD1. Germline V gives CDR1 SQVTM, CDR2 ANQGSEA. This CDR3 comprises 14 residues. The ends lost 5 bases at V and 0 bases at J; junction bases unmatched: 4. The chain's CDR3 is CSVQDRGSSYEQYF. CDR3 nucleotide sequence: TGCAGCGTTCAGGACAGGGGGAGCTCCTACGAGCAGTACTTC.

The chain combines TRBV7-7 with TRBJ2-5, with TRBD1 matching over 10 bases. Germline CDR1 reads SSHAT; CDR2 reads FNYEAQ (reference sequence). CDR3 length: 15 residues. The junction had 5 bases not matched to a gene; V was cut back by 2 bases and J by 5 bases. The CDR3 loop reads CASSLRRTGGETQYF. Here the CDR3 DNA reads TGTGCCAGCAGCTTAAGAAGGACAGGGGGTGAGACCCAGTACTTC.

J is TRBJ2-7 and V is TRBV18; 10 bases align to TRBD2. This CDR3 has 16 amino acids. The germline V gene has CDR1 KGHSH and CDR2 LQKENI. J lost 3 bases, V lost 4 bases, and 9 bases had no gene match. The CDR3 DNA reads TGTGCCAGCTCACACCTCTCTAGCGGGAGCCTCTACGAGCAGTACTTC. This gives the protein CASSHLSSGSLYEQYF.

The CDR3: CASSRGAINEKLFF. The CDR3 DNA reads TGTGCCAGCAGTCGCGGGGCCATAAATGAAAAACTGTTTTTT. The rearrangement links TRBV2 to TRBJ1-4; possible D gene TRBD1, 5 bases. Germline loops: CDR1 SNHLY, CDR2 FYNNEI. The CDR3 has 14 residues. Trimming cost V 5 bases and J 5 bases, with 12 bases left between them.

The rearrangement links TRBV4-1 to TRBJ1-1; 7 bases align to TRBD1. The CDR3 consists of 14 residues. Trimming took 4 bases from V and 5 from J; bases not matched to a gene: 7. The germline V gene has CDR1 MGHRA and CDR2 YSYEKL. CDR3 loop: CASSLRTGSTEAFF. The CDR3 region has the DNA TGCGCCAGCAGCCTCCGGACAGGAAGTACTGAAGCTTTCTTT.

J is TRBJ1-5 and V is TRBV28; D possibly corresponds to TRBD1 (6 bases). The CDR3 extends over 15 amino acids. With 5 bases removed from V and 15 bases from J, the gap between germline ends came to 26 bases. Germline V gives CDR1 MDHEN, CDR2 SYDVKM. CDR3 region: CASSAKAIRDTLRHF. The CDR3 nucleotides read TGTGCCAGCAGTGCAAAGGCGATCCGGGACACGCTACGGCATTTT.

CDR3 protein: CASSWRAGGTNEKLFF. CDR3 sequence (DNA): TGCGCCAGCAGCTGGAGGGCGGGGGGAACTAATGAAAAACTGTTTTTT. The chain is built from TRBV5-1 and TRBJ1-4, with D possibly being TRBD1 (5 bases). V lost 3 bases, J lost 1 base, and 13 bases lay in between. The length of the CDR3 is 16 residues. CDR1 and CDR2 (germline): SGHRS, YFSETQ.

The chain joins TRBV6-6 to TRBJ1-5, with D possibly matching TRBD1 (6 bases). Germline-derived CDR1 and CDR2 are MNHNY and SVGAGI (reference sequence). V was pared by 7 bases and J by 4 bases, with 17 bases between. The CDR3 consists of 15 residues. CDR3 amino acids: CASTLRNQGNQPQHF. The CDR3, as DNA: TGTGCCAGCACCCTAAGGAACCAGGGGAATCAGCCCCAGCATTTT.

The genes are TRBV6-1 and TRBJ1-3; D is uncertain. Germline-derived CDR1 and CDR2 are MNHNS and SASEGT. The V end was cut by 1 base, the J end by 0 bases, with 4 bases between. This CDR3 has 14 residues. The CDR3 protein is CASSEVASGNTIYF. For the CDR3, the DNA is TGTGCCAGCAGTGAAGTGGCCTCTGGAAACACCATATATTTT.

The CDR3 reads CASSSSGRAIRELFF. The CDR3 DNA is TGTGCCAGCAGTAGTAGCGGGAGGGCCATCCGGGAGCTGTTTTTT. The rearrangement joins TRBV5-5 to TRBJ2-2, with 11 bases fitting TRBD2. This CDR3 contains 15 residues. From germline, CDR1 is SGHKS and CDR2 YYEKEE (reference sequence). Losses at the gene ends were 5 bases for V and 9 bases for J; bases not matched to a gene: 9.

This chain uses TRBV4-1 with TRBJ2-1; D perhaps matches TRBD2 (7 bases). Germline values: CDR1 MGHRA, CDR2 YSYEKL. The CDR3 extends over 18 amino acids. V was trimmed by 1 base and J by 4 bases, leaving 20 bases between them. The chain's CDR3 is CASSQAGSGGRGYNEQFF. CDR3 coding DNA: TGCGCCAGCAGCCAAGCTGGGTCTGGAGGGAGGGGGTACAATGAGCAGTTCTTC.

V usage is TRBV30 and J usage is TRBJ2-5; 8 bases match TRBD2. The CDR3 runs to 13 residues. Per germline, CDR1 GTSNPN and CDR2 SVGIG (reference sequence). With 4 bases clipped from V and 5 bases from J, the junction kept 6 bases outside the gene matches. In DNA form, the CDR3 reads TGTGCCTGGACTACGGGAGGGGGGGAGACCCAGTACTTC. Translated: CAWTTGGGETQYF.

The chain has TRBV28 and TRBJ1-1; TRBD1 agrees at 7 bases. This CDR3 comprises 14 residues. The V and J ends lost 3 bases and 5 bases, in that order; junction bases with no gene match: 6. Germline V CDR1 and CDR2: MDHEN, SYDVKM. This CDR3 is CASSFQGESTEAFF. In DNA, the CDR3 is TGTGCCAGCAGTTTCCAGGGGGAATCTACTGAAGCTTTCTTT.

The V gene is TRBV28, the J gene TRBJ1-2; 7 bases line up with TRBD1. Germline CDR1 reads MDHEN; CDR2 reads SYDVKM. This CDR3 has 14 amino acids. Trimming cost V 4 bases and J 5 bases; bases outside gene matches: 7. The CDR3 sequence is CASSSSRQGYGYTF. In nucleotides, the CDR3 is TGTGCCAGCAGTTCCTCCCGACAGGGATATGGCTACACCTTC.

This rearrangement joins TRBV2 to TRBJ2-6; 9 positions match TRBD2. Losses at the gene ends were 1 base for V and 2 bases for J; bases not matched to a gene: 12. Germline loops: CDR1 SNHLY, CDR2 FYNNEI. The CDR3 loop spans 20 amino acids. CDR3 sequence: CASSEGRGSGGVTGANVLTF. The CDR3 DNA reads TGTGCCAGCAGTGAAGGTCGGGGTAGCGGGGGAGTAACTGGGGCCAACGTCCTGACTTTC.

The count of this clone is one. This rearrangement joins TRBV9 to TRBJ1-1, with a weak D call TRBD1 (6 bases). The CDR3 runs to 15 residues. Germline V gene lookup returns CDR1 SGDLS and CDR2 YYNGEE. Trimming cost V 0 bases and J 4 bases, with 13 bases left between them. The CDR3 nucleotides read TGTGCCAGCAGCGTAGAGGGGGTCTTAAGCACTGAAGCTTTCTTT. Translating gives CASSVEGVLSTEAFF.

Only a few counts were recorded for this clone. This chain connects TRBV5-4 to TRBJ1-1; D gene ambiguous. Germline V gives CDR1 SGHNT, CDR2 YYREEE (reference sequence). The V end lost 0 bases, the J end lost 1 base, and 7 bases lay between the germline ends. The CDR3 has 14 amino acids. CDR3 nucleotide sequence: TGTGCCAGCAGCTTGGAAAACACGAACACTGAAGCTTTCTTT. Its translation: CASSLENTNTEAFF.

V gene TRBV5-4 combines with J gene TRBJ2-1; the D gene is possibly TRBD2 (6 bases). The ends were cut back, 4 bases at V and 0 bases at J, with 14 bases in the middle. CDR1 is SGHNT, CDR2 YYREEE, per germline (reference sequence). The CDR3 covers 16 residues. Here the CDR3 DNA reads TGTGCCAGCAGCATAGGGGCGGGGAGCTCCTACAATGAGCAGTTCTTC. Translation: CASSIGAGSSYNEQFF.